The 5 T cell receptor beta chains in this list originate from one sample, sequenced in a study of blood T cell repertoires in COVID-19. Libraries were prepared by immunoSEQ multiplex PCR; TCRdb keeps only in-frame clonotypes and omits some of them. The data hold 30,000 or so clones, with 80% to 90% observed a single time. The sequenced material came from peripheral blood. These receptors originate from a man at least 80 years old with acute or convalescent COVID-19.

J is TRBJ1-1 and V is TRBV5-1; 8 bases fit TRBD1. Germline trimming cut 2 bases from V and 3 bases from J; bases unmatched to any gene: 6. Germline-derived CDR1 and CDR2 are SGHRS and YFSETQ. The length of the CDR3 is 15 residues. CDR3 region: CASSFRGPGDTEAFF. The CDR3 DNA is TGCGCCAGCAGCTTCAGGGGGCCTGGGGACACTGAAGCTTTCTTT.

V usage is TRBV14 and J usage is TRBJ2-2; weak D call: TRBD1 (5 bases). The length of the CDR3 is 15 residues. V was shortened by 5 bases and J by 2 bases, with 12 bases between the two germline ends. Germline CDR1 is SGHDN and CDR2 is FVKESK. The DNA for the CDR3 is TGTGCCAGCAGCATGTGGACAATAAACACCGGGGAGCTGTTTTTT. Its translation is CASSMWTINTGELFF.

The chain combines TRBV5-1 with TRBJ1-6; D gene unclear. Trimming pared 0 bases from V and 4 bases from J, leaving 11 bases between. From germline, CDR1 is SGHRS and CDR2 YFSETQ. The CDR3 extends over 16 amino acids. The CDR3 spells CASSLEAGLYNSPLHF. The DNA of the CDR3 is TGCGCCAGCAGCTTGGAGGCAGGCCTATATAATTCACCCCTCCACTTT.

This clone has a single count. J is TRBJ2-1 and V is TRBV14; a possible D gene is TRBD1 (7 bases). Germline values: CDR1 SGHDN, CDR2 FVKESK. V was shortened by 4 bases and J by 7 bases, with 20 bases between the two germline ends. CDR3 length: 16 amino acids. The CDR3 DNA reads TGTGCCAGCAGCCCGGCGGGGCAGGGGGTATGGAATGAGCAGTTCTTC. Amino acid sequence: CASSPAGQGVWNEQFF.

A single count supports this clone. This sequence joins TRBV6-5 and TRBJ1-5, with D possibly matching TRBD1 (6 bases). The length of the CDR3 is 15 residues. Trimming pared 6 bases from V and 2 bases from J, leaving 14 bases between. Per germline, CDR1 MNHEY and CDR2 SVGAGI. Written as DNA, the CDR3 is TGTGCCAGCAGCCCCGGGGGGGGGCGCAATCAGCCCCAGCATTTT. Translated, it gives CASSPGGGRNQPQHF.